This T cell receptor beta chain is from a study of shared clonotypes between healthy human individuals. Study overall: Every donor yielded three CD4 naive, three CD4 memory, two CD8 naive and one CD8 memory plate. Study-wide results and limits: Across subsets, estimated richness was generally greater for naive than for memory populations.

The CDR3 has 16 residues. Germline CDR1 reads SGHTA; CDR2 reads FQGNSA. The germline V and J ends were trimmed by 4 bases and 0 bases, with 13 bases remaining between them. The repertoire was sequenced with immunoSEQ multiplex PCR; TCRdb's copy has only in-frame clones and lacks some. The repertoire consists of over a million clones, with approximately 80% occurring once and the leading ten covering more than 0.45%. Worth noting for this clone: Its antigen is still unknown.

Specimen: memory CD4+ T cells from PBMCs. Subset meaning: CD45RA-negative fraction. This sequence originates from a man aged 18 to 29 in good health. Some clones in this sample may be carry-over from other donors' samples. The V gene is TRBV7-2, the J gene TRBJ1-3; maybe TRBD1 (6 bases). The CDR3 DNA follows: TGTGCCAGCAGCTCGAACACAGGGTCCTCTGGAAACACCATATATTTT. Its protein product is CASSSNTGSSGNTIYF.